This TCR beta chain came from a study of T-cell reconstitution after alpha-beta-depleted transplantation in children. The TCRbeta library incorporated unique molecular identifiers. TCRdb recomputed calls from the PCR reads with MiXCR, one row per CDR3 protein. The sample carries roughly 500,000 distinct CDR3 sequences, less than 35% recorded once. The CDR3 is made up of 16 amino acids. Trimming pared 3 bases from V and 1 base from J, leaving 15 bases between. This sample comprised PBMCs from the stem cell graft donor, obtained from the stem cell graft. The chain carries TRBV12-3 or TRBV12-4 and TRBJ1-1; maybe TRBD1 (5 bases). This sequence originates from a human donor who donated a stem cell graft to a child with aplastic anemia. The chain's CDR3 is CASSFGAAYPNTEAFF. CDR3 nucleotides: TGTGCCAGCAGTTTCGGGGCAGCGTACCCGAACACTGAAGCTTTCTTT.